This T cell receptor (beta chain) emerged from a study of blood T cells in healthy people across ages. Study-wide results and limits: It was held that diversity estimates obtained from one million T cells represented underestimates. With donor CMV status unknown, expanded clonotype changes were possibly confounded.

Isolated PBMCs totaled at least 6 million in each sample. Germline V gene sequence: CDR1 LGHDT, CDR2 YNNKEL (reference sequence). Trimming took off 2 bases at V and 6 bases at J, with 7 bases between the two ends. The CDR3 loop spans 13 amino acids. On this clonotype itself: The antigen remains undetermined.

Using a J-beta primer mix together with a sample-barcoded 5' primer, a second PCR was run for roughly 6 to 12 cycles. From each sample, at least 3 million paired-end reads containing CDR3 were obtained. TCRdb called the 5' RACE reads again in MiXCR, with one record for every CDR3 protein. Of 850,000 to 950,000 distinct CDR3 sequences listed, 29% are singletons. The chain links TRBV3-1 to TRBJ2-2, with D unclear. This sequence originates from a woman of 80 years or more in good health. Sequenced input: blood. The CDR3 nucleotides are TGTGCCAGCAGCCAACTTACAGCCGGGGAGCTGTTTTTT. Amino acids: CASSQLTAGELFF.